A single sample gave rise to the 3 T cell receptor beta chains below, sequenced in a study of blood T cells in healthy people across ages. Primed by a sample-barcoded 5' primer and a J-beta primer mix, a second PCR proceeded for about 6 to 12 cycles. TCRdb recomputed calls from the 5' RACE reads with MiXCR, one row per CDR3 protein. The table lists about 1.4 million distinct CDR3 sequences, approximately 63% of them singletons, with 6.5% to 8.5% in the top ten. Sequences were obtained from blood. Receptors were obtained from a man between 18 and 29 years old in good health.

A note on this clonotype: A much larger clone differs from this one at a single base, so this may be a read error. V usage is TRBV7-8 and J usage is TRBJ2-7; D uncertain. The CDR3 is 14 residues long. Between the trimmed V and J ends, which lost 1 base and 2 bases, there was a span of 9 bases. Germline-derived CDR1 and CDR2 are SGHVS and FQNEAQ. The CDR3 loop reads CASSLDAGAYEQYF. Written as DNA, the CDR3 is TGTGCCAGCAGCTTAGATGCAGGAGCCTACGAGCAGTACTTC.

CDR3 sequence (DNA): TGTGCCAGCAGCGTATCCCTCCCTTTAGGCCGATTGGTGAACACTGAAGCTTTCTTT. Translated: CASSVSLPLGRLVNTEAFF. The chain combines TRBV9 with TRBJ1-1, with D unresolved. The CDR3 consists of 19 residues. The V end was cut by 1 base, the J end by 0 bases, with 22 bases between. Germline V CDR1 and CDR2: SGDLS, YYNGEE.

This sequence joins TRBV10-2 and TRBJ2-7; TRBD2 might be the D (6 bases). Germline CDR1 is WSHSY and CDR2 is SAAADI. The V gene lost 5 bases and the J gene lost 0 bases, with 11 bases spanning the gap. This CDR3 is 14 amino acids long. The CDR3 is CASSSEDYSYEQYF. CDR3 in DNA: TGCGCCAGCAGTTCCGAGGACTACTCCTACGAGCAGTACTTC.